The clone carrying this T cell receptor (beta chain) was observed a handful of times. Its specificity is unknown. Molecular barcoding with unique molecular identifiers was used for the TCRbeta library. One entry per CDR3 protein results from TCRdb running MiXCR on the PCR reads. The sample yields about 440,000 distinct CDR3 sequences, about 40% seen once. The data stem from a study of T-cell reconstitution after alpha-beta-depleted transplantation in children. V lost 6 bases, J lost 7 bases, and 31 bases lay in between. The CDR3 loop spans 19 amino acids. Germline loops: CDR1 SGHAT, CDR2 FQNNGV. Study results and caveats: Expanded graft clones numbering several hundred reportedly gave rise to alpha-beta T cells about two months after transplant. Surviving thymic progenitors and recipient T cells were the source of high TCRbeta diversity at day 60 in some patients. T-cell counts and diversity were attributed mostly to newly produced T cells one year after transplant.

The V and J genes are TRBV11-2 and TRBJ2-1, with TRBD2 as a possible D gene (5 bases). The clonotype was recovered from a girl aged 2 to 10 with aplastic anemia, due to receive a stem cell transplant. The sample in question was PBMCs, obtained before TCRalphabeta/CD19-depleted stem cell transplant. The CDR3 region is CASSLMATSAVGSWNEQFF. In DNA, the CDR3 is TGTGCCAGCAGTCTAATGGCGACGTCAGCGGTGGGCTCCTGGAATGAGCAGTTCTTC.